One sample yielded the 13 T cell receptor beta chains listed below, sequenced in a study of cytomegalovirus exposure and HLA in healthy donors. In the PCR, 60 Vbeta and 13 Jbeta primers were used. Generated by immunoSEQ multiplex PCR, the TCRdb table keeps only in-frame clones and is missing some. The sample comprises roughly 140,000 clones, 70% to 80% of which are singletons, and 3.5% to 4.5% rests with the top ten. The sequenced sample consisted of PBMCs. Source of these receptors: a human donor in good health.

V gene TRBV11-2 combines with J gene TRBJ2-7; 8 bases map to TRBD1. The CDR3 totals 18 residues. V was pared by 8 bases and J by 2 bases, with 20 bases of the junction left unmatched. Per the germline V gene, CDR1 is SGHAT and CDR2 is FQNNGV. The CDR3 coding sequence is TGTGCCAGCGGAGGGAGTCGGCAGGGGGCCCTCCCCCCCTACGAGCAGTACTTC. It yields the protein CASGGSRQGALPPYEQYF.

The rearrangement uses TRBV7-6 and TRBJ2-2, with TRBD2 matching 14 bases. There are 18 residues in the CDR3. With 4 bases clipped from V and 4 bases from J, the junction kept 8 bases outside the gene matches. CDR1 and CDR2 (germline): SGHVS, FNYEAQ. In nucleotides, the CDR3 is TGTGCCAGCAGCTCGGGACTAGCGGGAGTAGGGGGCACCGGGGAGCTGTTTTTT. Its translation is CASSSGLAGVGGTGELFF. The full variable domain, its missing parts supplied by reference TRBV7-6 and TRBJ2-2, is GAGVSQSPRYKVTKRGQDVALRCDPISGHVSLYWYRQALGQGPEFLTYFNYEAQQDKSGLPNDRFSAERPEGSISTLTIQRTEQRDSAMYRCASSSGLAGVGGTGELFFGEGSRLTVL.

The chain links TRBV28 to TRBJ2-7; D is undetermined. CDR3 size: 15 residues. Germline CDR1 reads MDHEN; CDR2 reads SYDVKM. V was clipped by 1 base and J by 5 bases, with 15 bases between them. For the CDR3, the DNA is TGTGCCAGCAGTTTATCCTTGACACATCTCAACGAGCAGTACTTC. It encodes CASSLSLTHLNEQYF.

The table lists this clone with a few counts. This chain joins TRBV27 and TRBJ1-2; D remains ambiguous. Germline CDR1 reads MNHEY; CDR2 reads SMNVEV (reference sequence). There are 15 residues in the CDR3. V was pared by 0 bases and J by 4 bases, with 12 bases between. The CDR3 DNA follows: TGTGCCAGCAGTTTATCGCGGCAGCCCTTCTATGGCTACACCTTC. Translating it yields CASSLSRQPFYGYTF.

The chain employs TRBV4-1 and TRBJ1-2; no definite D call. Germline lookup yields CDR1 MGHRA and CDR2 YSYEKL. With 3 bases removed from V and 5 bases from J, the gap between germline ends came to 4 bases. The CDR3 totals 11 residues. CDR3 sequence (DNA): TGCGCCAGCAGCCATCTATATGGCTACACCTTC. It is translated as CASSHLYGYTF.

This chain joins TRBV9 and TRBJ2-7, with a tentative D call TRBD2 (6 bases). The V end lost 0 bases, the J end lost 2 bases, and 12 bases lay between the germline ends. Germline V lookup: CDR1 SGDLS, CDR2 YYNGEE. The CDR3 extends over 15 amino acids. CDR3 in amino acids: CASSVGGEIPYEQYF. The DNA of the CDR3 is TGTGCCAGCAGCGTAGGGGGGGAGATCCCCTACGAGCAGTACTTC.

This rearrangement joins TRBV19 to TRBJ2-3, with 7 bases aligning to TRBD1. The CDR3 has 17 residues. The junction had 14 bases not matched to a gene; V was cut back by 5 bases and J by 3 bases. Germline assignment: CDR1 LNHDA and CDR2 SQIVND (reference sequence). CDR3 in DNA: TGTGCCAGTAGTGCCGGACAGGTGTGGGTGGGGACAGATACGCAGTATTTT. It yields the protein CASSAGQVWVGTDTQYF.

CDR3 DNA: TGTGCCTGGAGTTCCCACCCAAGGGGATTAGGCGGCTACACCTTC. It specifies CAWSSHPRGLGGYTF. The chain carries TRBV30 and TRBJ1-2; TRBD1 might be the D (5 bases). Germline lookup yields CDR1 GTSNPN and CDR2 SVGIG (reference sequence). This CDR3 spans 15 amino acids. With 2 bases removed from V and 8 bases from J, the gap between germline ends came to 21 bases.

In DNA form, the CDR3 reads TGTGCCAGCAGCCGGTACTTGACAGGTAGCTACGAGCAGTACTTC. It codes for CASSRYLTGSYEQYF. The rearrangement uses TRBV14 and TRBJ2-7; D might be TRBD1 (6 bases). Trimming took off 4 bases at V and 3 bases at J, with 16 bases between the two ends. The CDR3 has 15 residues. Germline V gene lookup returns CDR1 SGHDN and CDR2 FVKESK.

The chain carries TRBV7-2 and TRBJ2-5, with TRBD2 matching over 8 bases. Germline V gives CDR1 SGHTA, CDR2 FQGNSA. The CDR3 is made up of 14 amino acids. V lost 3 bases, J lost 5 bases, and 5 bases stayed unmatched. As DNA, the CDR3 is TGTGCCAGCAGCTTCAGCGGGAGCTCGGAGACCCAGTACTTC. Translating it yields CASSFSGSSETQYF.

The V and J genes are TRBV19 and TRBJ2-1, with a tentative D call TRBD1 (5 bases). The V end lost 3 bases, the J end lost 8 bases, and 14 bases lay between the germline ends. The CDR3 consists of 14 residues. CDR1 and CDR2 from the germline V gene are LNHDA and SQIVND (reference sequence). The CDR3 region is CASSILQGYDEQFF. The CDR3 DNA is TGTGCCAGTAGTATCCTTCAGGGATACGATGAGCAGTTCTTC.

This rearrangement joins TRBV7-9 to TRBJ1-1, with D uncertain. Trimming pared 6 bases from V and 8 bases from J, leaving 10 bases between. The CDR3 is 11 amino acids. Germline loops: CDR1 SEHNR, CDR2 FQNEAQ (reference sequence). The DNA for the CDR3 is TGTGCCAGCAGGGCGGGGTTCGAAGCTTTCTTT. It translates to CASRAGFEAFF.

The chain employs TRBV5-8 and TRBJ2-2; 11 nucleotides line up with TRBD2. Trimming at V came to 8 bases and at J to 3 bases, leaving 3 bases not matched to a gene. CDR3 length equals 14 residues. The germline CDR1 and CDR2 sequences are SGHTS and YDEGEE. CDR3 protein: CASRLAGYTGELFF. The CDR3 DNA follows: TGTGCCAGTAGACTAGCGGGATACACCGGGGAGCTGTTTTTT.